The 6 T cell receptor beta chains below all came from one sample that was sequenced in a study of cytomegalovirus exposure and HLA in healthy donors. Sequencing was performed with immunoSEQ multiplex PCR; in TCRdb, only in-frame clones are kept and a portion is missing. The table shows 150,000 or so clones, with 75% to 90% occurring only once. The sequenced sample was PBMCs. The receptors stem from a man aged 18 to 35 in good health and CMV-seropositive.

On this clone: Other DNA variants within this sample encode the same CDR3. The rearrangement links TRBV7-9 to TRBJ2-2, with D uncertain. The germline V gene encodes CDR1 SEHNR and CDR2 FQNEAQ (reference sequence). This CDR3 contains 12 residues. Trimming took off 2 bases at V and 6 bases at J, with 4 bases between the two ends. For the CDR3, the DNA is TGTGCCAGCAGCTTATCTCCCGGGGAGCTGTTTTTT. Residues: CASSLSPGELFF.

This chain joins TRBV7-2 and TRBJ2-2, with TRBD2 identical over 8 bases. V was pared by 5 bases and J by 5 bases, with 7 bases of the junction left unmatched. The CDR3 loop spans 15 amino acids. Germline V lookup: CDR1 SGHTA, CDR2 FQGNSA. The CDR3 protein is CASSRRTGGTGELFF. The CDR3 DNA reads as TGTGCCAGCAGCCGGCGGACGGGGGGGACCGGGGAGCTGTTTTTT.

This clone has a handful of counts. V gene TRBV6-4 combines with J gene TRBJ1-5; D call uncertain. This CDR3 spans 14 amino acids. CDR1 is MRHNA, CDR2 SNTAGT, per germline. Trimming removed 6 bases from V and 0 bases from J, with 9 bases in between. The CDR3 loop is CASSPDFSNQPQHF. In nucleotides, the CDR3 is TGTGCCAGCAGCCCGGACTTTAGCAATCAGCCCCAGCATTTT.

This clone turned up a few times. The CDR3 sequence is CSVDGQGKNIQYF. CDR3 in DNA: TGCAGCGTTGATGGCCAGGGAAAAAACATTCAGTACTTC. The chain carries TRBV29-1 and TRBJ2-4; possibly TRBD1 for D (5 bases). The V gene's germline CDR1 is SQVTM and CDR2 ANQGSEA. V gave up 3 bases and J gave up 4 bases, with 10 bases separating them. The CDR3 length is 13 residues.

The CDR3 reads CASSPGGPPYNEQFF. CDR3 in DNA: TGTGCCAGCAGTCCGGGGGGGCCCCCCTACAATGAGCAGTTCTTC. V gene TRBV6-5 combines with J gene TRBJ2-1; 8 nucleotides agree with TRBD2. Germline CDR1 is MNHEY and CDR2 is SVGAGI. V lost 5 bases, J lost 2 bases, and 5 bases stayed unmatched. There are 15 residues in the CDR3.

This chain links TRBV27 with TRBJ1-1, with 9 nucleotides matching TRBD1. V trimming: 5 bases; J trimming: 0 bases; junction bases outside the gene matches: 10. This CDR3 has 17 residues. Germline CDR1 MNHEY, CDR2 SMNVEV (reference sequence). The CDR3 region is CASSKGTGMNMNTEAFF. Written as DNA, the CDR3 is TGTGCCAGCAGTAAAGGGACAGGGATGAACATGAACACTGAAGCTTTCTTT.